A single sample is the source of the 16 T cell receptor beta chains below, sequenced in a study of tumor and adjacent non-tumor tissue in lung cancer. Three rounds of nested PCR, following a modified ARM-PCR protocol, produced the TCRbeta library. TCRdb called the multiplex PCR reads again in MiXCR, with one record for every CDR3 protein. The table lists 100,000 to 150,000 distinct CDR3 sequences, around three fifths of them singletons. The template was RNA from unsorted bulk tissue. Sequenced sample: lung tumor tissue. These receptors came from a man younger than 40 with non-small cell lung cancer.

A remark on this clonotype: A much more abundant neighbour one base away suggests this may be a read error. This chain uses TRBV12-3 or TRBV12-4 with TRBJ1-1; D remains ambiguous. The CDR3 loop spans 14 amino acids. CDR3 bases: TGTGCCAGCAGTTCCCGTCCTTCCCTCACTGAAGCTTACTTT. Translated, it gives CASSSRPSLTEAYF.

This clonotype came up a few times. One end of the junction fails to match germline, which may point to a read error. The chain carries TRBV12-3 or TRBV12-4 and TRBJ1-1; possible D gene TRBD1, 6 bases. CDR3 length equals 15 residues. In DNA, the CDR3 is TGTGCCAACAGTTTAAGGGGGGGGGTGAACACTGAAGCTTTCTTT. Its translation is CANSLRGGVNTEAFF.

By frequency in the sample, this clonotype is medium-sized. The V call is TRBV20-1, the J call TRBJ2-7; 7 bases map to TRBD2. This CDR3 is 15 amino acids long. V lost 0 bases to trimming and J lost 4 bases; unmatched junction nucleotides: 9. Germline V gives CDR1 DFQATT, CDR2 SNEGSKA (reference sequence). Written as DNA, the CDR3 is TGCAGTGCTAGAGATGGGGGGGGTTGGGGTTACGAGCAGTACTTC. Translated, it gives CSARDGGGWGYEQYF.

In regard to this clonotype: Since a much larger clone is just one base distant, this may be a read error. The chain couples TRBV10-3 to TRBJ2-7; 9 bases map to TRBD2. Germline CDR1 ENHRY, CDR2 SYGVKD. The CDR3 has 14 amino acids. The chain's CDR3 is CVISAGGLAYEQYF. Here the CDR3 DNA reads TGTGTCATCAGTGCGGGGGGGCTAGCCTACGAGCAGTACTTC.

In regard to this clonotype: A much larger clone is a single base away; this may be a read error. This chain joins TRBV6-6 and TRBJ1-3; D is unresolved. This CDR3 is 16 amino acids long. Germline CDR1 is MNHNY and CDR2 is SVGAGI (reference sequence). The CDR3 here is CASTYEPLSSGNTIYF. The DNA of the CDR3 is TGTGCCAGCACTTACGAACCATTGAGCTCTGGAAACACCATATATTTT.

This clonotype showed up many times. V gene TRBV20-1 combines with J gene TRBJ1-1; D uncertain. Trimming stripped 1 base from V and 3 bases from J, with 12 bases between. This CDR3 region has 14 residues. In germline, CDR1 is DFQATT, CDR2 SNEGSKA (reference sequence). The CDR3: CSARAAGLDTEAFF. The CDR3 coding sequence is TGCAGTGCTAGAGCGGCAGGATTGGACACTGAAGCTTTCTTT.

Note on this clonotype: The germline gene is not matched at one end of the junction; a read error may be the cause. The V call is TRBV12-3 or TRBV12-4, the J call TRBJ1-5; tentative D call: TRBD1 (5 bases). The CDR3 totals 17 residues. The DNA for the CDR3 is TGTGCCAGCAGTCTTCCTACCTCGGGACCGAGCAATCAGTCCCAGCATTTT. This sequence encodes CASSLPTSGPSNQSQHF.

This sequence joins TRBV24-1 and TRBJ2-1; possible D gene TRBD2, 5 bases. This CDR3 comprises 13 residues. The ends were cut back, 11 bases at V and 8 bases at J, with 18 bases in the middle. CDR1 is KGHDR and CDR2 is SFDVKD in the germline V gene. The CDR3 loop reads CAISRGSGDEQFF. CDR3 sequence (DNA): TGTGCCATCAGCCGGGGAAGTGGCGATGAGCAGTTCTTC.

A remark on this clonotype: The conserved final phenylalanine or tryptophan is absent from the CDR3, which likely points to a read error. It is unclear where the CDR3 begins or ends on the DNA, so no DNA is shown, and the CDR3 is as TCRdb lists it. The chain is built from TRBV24-1 and TRBJ1-4; TRBD1 was called by the table and not checked on the DNA. The CDR3 region is 16 residues in length, termini included. From germline, CDR1 is KGHDR and CDR2 SFDVKD. Here the CDR3 reads CATSDGGAATNEKMFL.

In regard to this clonotype: A read error may explain this, as a much larger clone is one base away. This chain uses TRBV10-3 with TRBJ2-3, with a tentative D call TRBD2 (5 bases). Germline CDR1 ENHRY, CDR2 SYGVKD. The CDR3 has 16 amino acids. This CDR3 is CVISESAGFLTDTQYF. The CDR3 DNA reads TGTGTCATCAGTGAGTCGGCGGGTTTCCTCACAGATACGCAGTATTTT.

This clonotype was detected ten times or more. The chain employs TRBV12-5 and TRBJ2-5; 7 bases are shared with TRBD1. From germline, CDR1 is LGHNT and CDR2 FRNRAP. This CDR3 is 14 amino acids long. The V gene end was trimmed by 5 bases and the J gene end by 7 bases; junction bases not matched to a gene: 10. The CDR3 nucleotides read TGTGCTAGTGGTGCGAGTGACAGGGAGATGACCCAGTACTTC. Translation: CASGASDREMTQYF.

The V gene is TRBV11-1, the J gene TRBJ2-7; D is possibly TRBD2 (6 bases). Germline V lookup: CDR1 SGHAT, CDR2 FQDESV (reference sequence). This CDR3 is built from 15 residues. The germline V and J ends were trimmed by 5 bases and 1 base, with 15 bases remaining between them. The CDR3 reads CASSIRTGRSYEQYF. In DNA form, the CDR3 reads TGTGCCAGCAGCATCCGGACGGGGAGGTCCTACGAGCAGTACTTC. Drawing the rest from reference TRBV11-1 and TRBJ2-7, the complete variable domain is EAEVAQSPRYKITEKSQAVAFWCDPISGHATLYWYRQILGQGPELLVQFQDESVVDDSQLPKDRFSAERLKGVDSTLKIQPAELGDSAMYLCASSIRTGRSYEQYFGPGTRLTVT.

This sequence joins TRBV11-2 and TRBJ2-5; the match to TRBD2 covers 7 bases. The germline gives CDR1 SGHAT, CDR2 FQNNGV. V lost 1 base, J lost 4 bases, and 3 bases stayed unmatched. The CDR3 contains 14 residues. CDR3 loop: CASSLVREGETQYF. DNA for the CDR3: TGTGCCAGCAGCTTAGTAAGGGAGGGAGAGACCCAGTACTTC.

With respect to this clonotype: This sequence may be a read error, since a much larger clone differs from it by one base. The V call is TRBV12-3 or TRBV12-4, the J call TRBJ2-5; D unresolved. The CDR3 runs 13 residues. This CDR3 reads CAGSFADSETQYF. CDR3 in DNA: TGTGCCGGCAGTTTTGCGGATTCAGAGACCCAGTACTTC.

This chain connects TRBV7-3 to TRBJ2-1; no firm D call. CDR3 length: 13 residues. Trimming shortened V by 5 bases and J by 6 bases, and 11 bases separated the two germline ends. In germline, CDR1 is SGHTA, CDR2 FQGTGA. CDR3 bases: TGTGCCAGCAGCCCCAGGCCAGGCAATGAGCAGTTCTTC. This gives the protein CASSPRPGNEQFF.

This clonotype has a count of ten or more. The rearrangement uses TRBV6-1 and TRBJ2-3; perhaps TRBD2 as D (5 bases). The length of the CDR3 is 12 residues. The V end lost 8 bases, the J end lost 1 base, and 7 bases lay between the germline ends. Germline CDR1 is MNHNS and CDR2 is SASEGT. DNA of the CDR3: TGTGCCAGCGAGGGTGGCACAGATACGCAGTATTTT. This translates into CASEGGTDTQYF.